Listed here are 3 T cell receptor beta chains from one sample, sequenced in a study of identical twins. TCRdb re-derived calls from the 5' RACE reads in MiXCR, one entry per CDR3 protein. The data show about 530,000 distinct CDR3 sequences, nearly 15% seen once. The same sample was also used in a study of yellow fever vaccine responses in identical twins.

The sample was CD4+ T cells sorted from blood. The receptors were gathered from a young woman in good health.

The chain joins TRBV10-3 to TRBJ1-5; D is perhaps TRBD1 (5 bases). The V gene lost 3 bases and the J gene lost 1 base, with 10 bases spanning the gap. Per the germline V gene, CDR1 is ENHRY and CDR2 is SYGVKD. There are 15 residues in the CDR3. The CDR3 nucleotides read TGTGCCATCAGTGAAGAGGGGCCGAGCAATCAGCCCCAGCATTTT. It codes for CAISEEGPSNQPQHF.

There are a few counts of this clonotype. The rearrangement links TRBV20-1 to TRBJ2-3; 13 positions agree with TRBD2. CDR1 is DFQATT and CDR2 is SNEGSKA in the germline V gene (reference sequence). Germline trimming cut 2 bases from V and 0 bases from J; bases unmatched to any gene: 5. The CDR3 has 17 residues. CDR3 DNA: TGCAGTGCTAGATACCCGGGACTAGCGGGGAGCACAGATACGCAGTATTTT. It codes for CSARYPGLAGSTDTQYF.

This clonotype was seen a handful of times. The chain joins TRBV2 to TRBJ2-3, with 12 positions matching TRBD2. V shed 5 bases, J shed 5 bases, and the junction held 5 bases outside the gene matches. CDR3 length: 15 residues. The germline V gene encodes CDR1 SNHLY and CDR2 FYNNEI. CDR3 nucleotides: TGTGCCAGCAGTTCTAGCGGGAGGGCCGGAGATACGCAGTATTTT. Protein product: CASSSSGRAGDTQYF. The full variable domain, rest sourced from reference TRBV2 and TRBJ2-3, is EPEVTQTPSHQVTQMGQEVILRCVPISNHLYFYWYRQILGQKVEFLVSFYNNEISEKSEIFDDQFSVERPDGSNFTLKIRSTKLEDSAMYFCASSSSGRAGDTQYFGPGTRLTVL.